This TCR beta chain comes out of a study of OX40 agonist ivuxolimab in advanced cancers. CDR3 length: 18 residues. Germline V lookup: CDR1 MNHEY, CDR2 SMNVEV (reference sequence). V lost 5 bases to trimming and J lost 0 bases; unmatched junction nucleotides: 15. Assay used: immunoSEQ multiplex PCR; TCRdb lists only in-frame clones, some missing. This sample has approximately 67,000 clones, with just over 90% found just once. The TCR comes from an adult with an advanced solid tumor such as melanoma, head and neck, liver or kidney cancer. The sequenced sample was CD4+ or CD8+ T cells sorted from blood, obtained in a trial of the OX40 agonist ivuxolimab. This chain links TRBV27 with TRBJ1-1; 7 bases align to TRBD1. CDR3 nucleotide sequence: TGTGCCAGCAGTACGTTAACCCGACAGGGACTCATGAACACTGAAGCTTTCTTT. Its protein is CASSTLTRQGLMNTEAFF.